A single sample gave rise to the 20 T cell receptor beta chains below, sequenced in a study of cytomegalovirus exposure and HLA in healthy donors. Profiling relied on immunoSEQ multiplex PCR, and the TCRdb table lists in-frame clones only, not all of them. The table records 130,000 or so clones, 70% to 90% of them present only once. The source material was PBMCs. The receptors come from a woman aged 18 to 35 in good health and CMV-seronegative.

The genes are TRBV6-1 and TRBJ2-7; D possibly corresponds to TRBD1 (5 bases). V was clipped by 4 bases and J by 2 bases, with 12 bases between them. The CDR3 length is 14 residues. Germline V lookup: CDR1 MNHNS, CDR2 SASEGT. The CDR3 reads CASSVSRDTYEQYF. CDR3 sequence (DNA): TGTGCCAGCAGTGTCTCCAGGGATACCTACGAGCAGTACTTC.

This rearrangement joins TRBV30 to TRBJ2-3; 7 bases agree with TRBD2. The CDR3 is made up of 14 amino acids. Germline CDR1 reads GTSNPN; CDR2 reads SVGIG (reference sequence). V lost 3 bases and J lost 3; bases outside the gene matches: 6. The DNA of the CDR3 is TGTGCCTGGAGCGGACTAGTACTTACAGATACGCAGTATTTT. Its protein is CAWSGLVLTDTQYF.

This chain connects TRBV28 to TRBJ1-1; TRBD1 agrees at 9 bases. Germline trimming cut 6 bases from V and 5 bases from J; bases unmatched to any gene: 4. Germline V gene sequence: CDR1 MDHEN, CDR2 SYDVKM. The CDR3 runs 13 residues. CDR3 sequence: CASSLTGGTEAFF. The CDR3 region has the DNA TGTGCCAGCAGCCTGACAGGGGGAACTGAAGCTTTCTTT.

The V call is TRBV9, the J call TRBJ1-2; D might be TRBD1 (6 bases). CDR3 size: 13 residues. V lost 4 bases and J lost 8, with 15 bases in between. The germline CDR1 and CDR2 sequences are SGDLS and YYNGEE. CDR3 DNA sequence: TGTGCCAGCAGCCCCCACACAGGGTCCGGCTACACCTTC. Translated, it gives CASSPHTGSGYTF.

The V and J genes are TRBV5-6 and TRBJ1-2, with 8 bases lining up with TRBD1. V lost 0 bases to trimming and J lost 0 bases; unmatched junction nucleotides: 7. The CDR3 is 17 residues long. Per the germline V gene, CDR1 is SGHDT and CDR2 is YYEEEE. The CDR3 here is CASSLGPTQGANYGYTF. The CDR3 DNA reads TGTGCCAGCAGCTTGGGGCCCACACAGGGGGCTAACTATGGCTACACCTTC.

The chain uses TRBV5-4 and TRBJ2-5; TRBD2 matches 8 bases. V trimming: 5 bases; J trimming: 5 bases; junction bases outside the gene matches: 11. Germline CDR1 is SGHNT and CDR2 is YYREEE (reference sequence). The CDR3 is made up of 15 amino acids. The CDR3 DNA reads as TGTGCCAGCAGAAAGTCTGGAGCGGGAGTGGAGACCCAGTACTTC. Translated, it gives CASRKSGAGVETQYF.

CDR3 nucleotides: TGTGCCACACTATCCGGAGGGATAGGTTCACCCCTCCACTTT. Its protein is CATLSGGIGSPLHF. The chain links TRBV28 to TRBJ1-6; D call uncertain. There are 14 residues in the CDR3. Germline V CDR1 and CDR2: MDHEN, SYDVKM. V was clipped by 10 bases and J by 9 bases, with 19 bases between them.

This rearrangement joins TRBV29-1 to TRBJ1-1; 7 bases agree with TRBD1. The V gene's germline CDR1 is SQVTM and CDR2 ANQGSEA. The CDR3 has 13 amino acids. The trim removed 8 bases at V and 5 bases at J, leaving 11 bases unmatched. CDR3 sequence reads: CSSMEGARTEAFF. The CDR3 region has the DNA TGCAGCTCCATGGAGGGGGCGAGGACTGAAGCTTTCTTT.

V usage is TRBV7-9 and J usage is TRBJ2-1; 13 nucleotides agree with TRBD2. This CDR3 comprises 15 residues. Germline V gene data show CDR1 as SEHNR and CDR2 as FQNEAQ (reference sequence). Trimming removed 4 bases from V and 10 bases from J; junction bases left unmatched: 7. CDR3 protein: CASSSGTSGNPEQFF. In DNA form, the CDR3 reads TGTGCCAGCAGCTCCGGGACTAGCGGGAACCCCGAGCAGTTCTTC.

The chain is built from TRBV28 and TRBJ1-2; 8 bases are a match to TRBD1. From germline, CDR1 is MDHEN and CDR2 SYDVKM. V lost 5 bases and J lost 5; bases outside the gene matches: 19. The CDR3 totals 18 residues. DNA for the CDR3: TGTGCCAGCAGTCGCCGAACAGGGGGAGGGCCCTTTCGATATGGCTACACCTTC. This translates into CASSRRTGGGPFRYGYTF.

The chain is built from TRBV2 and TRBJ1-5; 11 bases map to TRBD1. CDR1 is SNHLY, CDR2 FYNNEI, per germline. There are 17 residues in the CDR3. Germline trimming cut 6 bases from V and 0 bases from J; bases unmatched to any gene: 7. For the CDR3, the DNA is TGTGCCAGCAGACCGGGACAGGGGGGATATAGCAATCAGCCCCAGCATTTT. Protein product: CASRPGQGGYSNQPQHF.

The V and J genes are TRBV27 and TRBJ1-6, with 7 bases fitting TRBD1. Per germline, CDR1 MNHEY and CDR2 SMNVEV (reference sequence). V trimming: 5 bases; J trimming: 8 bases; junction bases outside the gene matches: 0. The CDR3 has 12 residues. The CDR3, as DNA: TGTGCCAGCAGTGGACAGGATTCACCCCTCCACTTT. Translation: CASSGQDSPLHF.

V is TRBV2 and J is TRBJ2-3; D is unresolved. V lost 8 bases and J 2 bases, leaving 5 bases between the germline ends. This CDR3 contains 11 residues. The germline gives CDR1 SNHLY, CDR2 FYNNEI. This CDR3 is CASAVTDTQYF. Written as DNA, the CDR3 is TGTGCCAGCGCGGTCACAGATACGCAGTATTTT.

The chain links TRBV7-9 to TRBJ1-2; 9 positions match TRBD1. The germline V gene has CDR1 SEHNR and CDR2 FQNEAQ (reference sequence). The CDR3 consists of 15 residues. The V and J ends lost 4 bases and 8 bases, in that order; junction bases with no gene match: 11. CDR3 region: CASSSTRDRAEGYTF. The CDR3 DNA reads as TGTGCCAGCAGCTCGACCCGGGACAGGGCTGAGGGCTACACCTTC. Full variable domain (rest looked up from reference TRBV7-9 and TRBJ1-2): DTGVSQNPRHKITKRGQNVTFRCDPISEHNRLYWYRQTLGQGPEFLTYFQNEAQLEKSRLLSDRFSAERPKGSFSTLEIQRTEQGDSAMYLCASSSTRDRAEGYTFGSGTRLTVV.

Here the CDR3 reads CASSWGQNSGNTIYF. In DNA, the CDR3 is TGTGCCAGCAGCTGGGGACAGAACTCTGGAAACACCATATATTTT. This chain connects TRBV5-5 to TRBJ1-3; 7 nucleotides match TRBD1. The CDR3 has 15 amino acids. V shed 3 bases and J 0 bases; nucleotides not matched to a gene: 3. The germline V gene has CDR1 SGHKS and CDR2 YYEKEE (reference sequence).

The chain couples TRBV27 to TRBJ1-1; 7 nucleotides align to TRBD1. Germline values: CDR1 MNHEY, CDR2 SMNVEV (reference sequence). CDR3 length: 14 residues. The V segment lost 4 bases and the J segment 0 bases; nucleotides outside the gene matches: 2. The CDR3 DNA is TGTGCCAGCAGTTGGACAGGCCTGAACACTGAAGCTTTCTTT. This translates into CASSWTGLNTEAFF.

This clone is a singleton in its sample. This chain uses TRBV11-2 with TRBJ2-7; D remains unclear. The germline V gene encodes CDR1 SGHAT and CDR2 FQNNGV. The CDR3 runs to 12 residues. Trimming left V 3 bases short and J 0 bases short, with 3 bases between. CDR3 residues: CASSFSSYEQYF. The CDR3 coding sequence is TGTGCCAGCAGCTTCAGCTCCTACGAGCAGTACTTC.

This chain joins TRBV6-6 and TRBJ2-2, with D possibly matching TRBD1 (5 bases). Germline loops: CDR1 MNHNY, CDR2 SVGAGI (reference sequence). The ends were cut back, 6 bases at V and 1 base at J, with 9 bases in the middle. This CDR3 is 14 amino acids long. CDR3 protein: CASSRQRNTGELFF. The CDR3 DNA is TGTGCCAGCAGCCGACAGCGGAACACCGGGGAGCTGTTTTTT.

CDR3 nucleotide sequence: TGTGCCAGCAGTTTATGGGATACAGTCAACTATGGCTACACCTTC. Translated: CASSLWDTVNYGYTF. The chain recombines TRBV28 with TRBJ1-2; D is unresolved. The germline V gene has CDR1 MDHEN and CDR2 SYDVKM. Trimming pared 0 bases from V and 2 bases from J, leaving 10 bases between. This CDR3 spans 15 amino acids.

The CDR3: CASSFGTGWGTGELFF. For the CDR3, the DNA is TGTGCCAGCAGCTTCGGGACAGGGTGGGGTACCGGGGAGCTGTTTTTT. The V gene is TRBV28, the J gene TRBJ2-2, with 9 nucleotides matching TRBD1. This CDR3 spans 16 amino acids. With 6 bases clipped from V and 5 bases from J, the junction kept 10 bases outside the gene matches. Germline V CDR1 and CDR2: MDHEN, SYDVKM.